A single sample gave rise to the 5 T cell receptor beta chains below, sequenced in a study of beta chain features in type 1 diabetes. No antigen has been identified for these receptors. The study, taken as a whole, reports: TCRB CDR3s from Type 1 diabetes patients were moderately but significantly shorter in all four CD4+ subsets.

Reverse transcription of all isolated RNA meant that expressed TCRB transcripts were sequenced. Data came from immunoSEQ multiplex PCR; TCRdb stores just in-frame clones and leaves some out. This sample yields about 660,000 clones, of which more than 13% are seen a single time; 0.035% to 0.045% belongs to the top ten. The sample taken for sequencing was naive CD4+ T cells from blood. All receptors come from a man younger than 30 with type 1 diabetes.

The chain links TRBV7-6 to TRBJ2-7, with 10 positions matching TRBD1. Germline-derived CDR1 and CDR2 are SGHVS and FNYEAQ. V lost 5 bases, J lost 3 bases, and 7 bases stayed unmatched. The CDR3 sequence is 15 residues long. CDR3 loop: CASSPGDRGSYEQYF. The CDR3 DNA reads TGTGCCAGCAGCCCCGGGGACAGGGGAAGCTACGAGCAGTACTTC.

A few counts support this clone. A junction end diverges from the germline sequence, so it may reflect a read error. This rearrangement joins TRBV7-7 to TRBJ2-7; D tentatively fits TRBD1 or TRBD2 (7 bases each). CDR3 length: 15 residues. From germline, CDR1 is SSHAT and CDR2 FNYEAQ (reference sequence). The CDR3 loop is CASSPGGVEEYEQYF. The CDR3 region has the DNA TGTGCTAGCAGCCCAGGGGGGGTAGAGGAGTACGAGCAGTACTTC.

This chain joins TRBV30 and TRBJ2-7; perhaps D is TRBD1 or TRBD2 (6 bases each). V lost 4 bases and J 0 bases, leaving 19 bases between the germline ends. The CDR3 is 16 residues long. Germline-derived CDR1 and CDR2 are GTSNPN and SVGIG (reference sequence). The CDR3 loop reads CAWIPTGATNSYEQYF. In DNA, the CDR3 is TGTGCCTGGATACCGACGGGGGCTACCAACTCCTACGAGCAGTACTTC.

This clone showed up just a few times. V usage is TRBV30 and J usage is TRBJ2-5; unclear D gene. The CDR3 sequence is 12 residues long. V shed 2 bases and J shed 1 base, with 5 bases lying between them. Per the germline V gene, CDR1 is GTSNPN and CDR2 is SVGIG (reference sequence). For the CDR3, the DNA is TGTGCCTGGAGTCTAGTCCAAGAGACCCAGTACTTC. Amino acid sequence: CAWSLVQETQYF. The full variable domain, its missing parts supplied by reference TRBV30 and TRBJ2-5, is SQTIHQWPATLVQPVGSPLSLECTVEGTSNPNLYWYRQAAGRGLQLLFYSVGIGQISSEVPQNLSASRPQDRQFILSSKKLLLSDSGFYLCAWSLVQETQYFGPGTRLLVL.

The gene calls are TRBV30 and TRBJ2-1, with D perhaps TRBD1 (6 bases). This CDR3 region has 11 residues. CDR1 and CDR2 from the germline V gene are GTSNPN and SVGIG (reference sequence). Trimming stripped 4 bases from V and 7 bases from J, with 8 bases between. The CDR3 here is CAWNRANEQFF. The CDR3 DNA reads TGTGCCTGGAACAGGGCGAATGAGCAGTTCTTC. Together with reference TRBV30 and TRBJ2-1, the CDR3 gives the full variable domain: SQTIHQWPATLVQPVGSPLSLECTVEGTSNPNLYWYRQAAGRGLQLLFYSVGIGQISSEVPQNLSASRPQDRQFILSSKKLLLSDSGFYLCAWNRANEQFFGPGTRLTVL.